The text below deals with one T cell receptor (beta chain). Antigen specificity is unknown. Germline values: CDR1 GTSNPN, CDR2 SVGIG (reference sequence). With 7 bases clipped from V and 9 bases from J, the junction kept 16 bases outside the gene matches. The CDR3 has 14 amino acids. This table comes from immunoSEQ multiplex PCR, and its TCRdb copy is limited to in-frame clones, with some not included. The sample includes under 100,000 clones, more than 65% of them seen just once. The sample originates from a study of OX40 agonist ivuxolimab in advanced cancers. Turning to the study itself: Ivuxolimab, which patients received intravenously every 2 weeks, was dosed at 0.01 to 10 mg/kg.

The investigators sampled blood at baseline, at cycle 4 day 1, and at cycle 7 day 1. Broader study findings: Some of the nonresponding patients also showed low levels of normalized T-cell clonal expansion. No antigen was identified for the clonally expanded peripheral T cells.

Here the sequenced sample was CD4+ or CD8+ T cells sorted from blood, taken in a trial of the OX40 agonist ivuxolimab. This TCR was recovered from an adult with an advanced solid tumor such as melanoma, head and neck, liver or kidney cancer. The chain carries TRBV30 and TRBJ2-5, with 8 bases aligning to TRBD2. Here the CDR3 reads CAFEPGTRGAPQYF. DNA of the CDR3: TGTGCCTTCGAGCCCGGGACTAGAGGGGCGCCCCAGTACTTC.